The next 3 T cell receptor beta chains were all read from a single sample in a study of blood T cell repertoires in COVID-19. Repertoires were generated with immunoSEQ multiplex PCR, while TCRdb's copy carries only in-frame clones and drops some. The sample shows 300,000 to 350,000 clones, about 87% of them seen only once. Source material: PBMCs or T cells enriched from blood (not recorded which). The receptors shown here come from a man aged 30-40 years who had recovered from COVID-19.

The chain carries TRBV6-2 or TRBV6-3 and TRBJ2-7; TRBD2 might be the D (5 bases). Between the trimmed V and J ends, which lost 6 bases and 6 bases, there was a span of 9 bases. This CDR3 spans 11 amino acids. Germline lookup yields CDR1 MNHEY and CDR2 SVGEGT. The CDR3 reads CASSLRGEQYF. The CDR3 DNA sequence: TGTGCCAGCAGCCTACGGGGCGAGCAGTACTTC.

V gene TRBV7-9 combines with J gene TRBJ1-4, with 11 nucleotides matching TRBD1. The CDR3 loop spans 14 amino acids. CDR1 and CDR2 (germline): SEHNR, FQNEAQ (reference sequence). J gave up 7 bases and V 5 bases, and 3 bases lay outside the gene matches. CDR3 nucleotide sequence: TGTGCCAGCAGCGCCGGGACAGGGGGTGAAAAACTGTTTTTT. Protein: CASSAGTGGEKLFF.

The rearrangement uses TRBV9 and TRBJ2-3; TRBD2 matches at 8 bases. CDR3 length: 16 amino acids. Trimming removed 3 bases from V and 3 bases from J; junction bases left unmatched: 9. Germline CDR1 reads SGDLS; CDR2 reads YYNGEE. The CDR3 sequence: CASSGRGGRSTDTQYF. The CDR3 DNA reads as TGTGCCAGCAGCGGCCGGGGGGGCAGGTCGACAGATACGCAGTATTTT. Complete variable domain (other parts from reference TRBV9 and TRBJ2-3): DSGVTQTPKHLITATGQRVTLRCSPRSGDLSVYWYQQSLDQGLQFLIQYYNGEERAKGNILERFSAQQFPDLHSELNLSSLELGDSALYFCASSGRGGRSTDTQYFGPGTRLTVL.